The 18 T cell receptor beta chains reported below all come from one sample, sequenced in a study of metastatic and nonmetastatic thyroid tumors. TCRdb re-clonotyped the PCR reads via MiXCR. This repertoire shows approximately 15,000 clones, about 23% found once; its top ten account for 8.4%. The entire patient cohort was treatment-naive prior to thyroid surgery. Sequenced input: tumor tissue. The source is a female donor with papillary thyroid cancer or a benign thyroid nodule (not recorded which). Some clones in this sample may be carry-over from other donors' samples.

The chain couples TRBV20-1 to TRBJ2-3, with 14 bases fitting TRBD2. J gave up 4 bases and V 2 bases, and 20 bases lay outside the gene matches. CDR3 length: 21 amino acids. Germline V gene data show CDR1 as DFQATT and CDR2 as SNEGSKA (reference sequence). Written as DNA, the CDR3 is TGCAGTGCTAGAAGTCCCGGAGGGGGAAGAGGGACTAGCGGGAGTTCAGATACGCAGTATTTT. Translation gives CSARSPGGGRGTSGSSDTQYF.

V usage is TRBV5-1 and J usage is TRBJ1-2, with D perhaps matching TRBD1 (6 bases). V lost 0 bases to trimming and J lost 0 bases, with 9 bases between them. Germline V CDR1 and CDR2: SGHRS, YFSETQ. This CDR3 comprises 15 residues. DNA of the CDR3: TGCGCCAGCAGCTTGGTCGGACAGCCTAACTATGGCTACACCTTC. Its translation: CASSLVGQPNYGYTF.

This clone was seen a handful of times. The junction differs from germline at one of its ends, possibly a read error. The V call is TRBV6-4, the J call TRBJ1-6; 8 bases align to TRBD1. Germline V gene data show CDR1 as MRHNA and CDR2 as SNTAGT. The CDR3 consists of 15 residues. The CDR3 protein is CASSPSGTGESPLRF. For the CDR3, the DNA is TGTGCCAGCAGTCCGTCCGGGACAGGTGAATCACCCCTCCGCTTT.

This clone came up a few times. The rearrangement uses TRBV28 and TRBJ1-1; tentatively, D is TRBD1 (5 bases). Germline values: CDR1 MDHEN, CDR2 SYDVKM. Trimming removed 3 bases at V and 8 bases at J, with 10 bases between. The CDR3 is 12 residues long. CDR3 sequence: CASSFSYREAFF. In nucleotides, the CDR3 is TGTGCCAGCAGTTTTAGCTACAGGGAAGCTTTCTTT.

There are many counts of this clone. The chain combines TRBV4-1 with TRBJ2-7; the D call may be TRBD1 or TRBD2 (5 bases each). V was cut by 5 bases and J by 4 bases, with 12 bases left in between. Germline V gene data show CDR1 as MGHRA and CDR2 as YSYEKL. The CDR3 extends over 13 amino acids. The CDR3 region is CASSSGRKYEQYF. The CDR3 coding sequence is TGCGCCAGCAGCTCAGGGAGAAAATACGAGCAGTACTTC.

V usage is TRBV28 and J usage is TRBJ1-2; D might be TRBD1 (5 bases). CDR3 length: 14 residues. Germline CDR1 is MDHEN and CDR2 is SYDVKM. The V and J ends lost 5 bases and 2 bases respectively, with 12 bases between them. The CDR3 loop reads CASSPMGENYGYTF. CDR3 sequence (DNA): TGTGCCAGCAGTCCCATGGGGGAGAACTATGGCTACACCTTC.

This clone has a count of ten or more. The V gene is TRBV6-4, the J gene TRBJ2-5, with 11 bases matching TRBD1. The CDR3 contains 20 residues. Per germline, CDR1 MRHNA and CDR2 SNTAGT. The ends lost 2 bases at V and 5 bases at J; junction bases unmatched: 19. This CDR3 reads CASSDPRRLTGTGGYETQYF. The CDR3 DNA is TGTGCCAGCAGTGACCCCCGGCGACTGACCGGGACAGGGGGATATGAGACCCAGTACTTC.

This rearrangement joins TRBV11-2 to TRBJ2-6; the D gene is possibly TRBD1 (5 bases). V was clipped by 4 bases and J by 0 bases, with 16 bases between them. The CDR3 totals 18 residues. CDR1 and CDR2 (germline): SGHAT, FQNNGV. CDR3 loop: CASSSPRQSNSGANVLTF. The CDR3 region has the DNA TGTGCCAGCAGCTCCCCCCGACAGTCTAACTCTGGGGCCAACGTCCTGACTTTC.

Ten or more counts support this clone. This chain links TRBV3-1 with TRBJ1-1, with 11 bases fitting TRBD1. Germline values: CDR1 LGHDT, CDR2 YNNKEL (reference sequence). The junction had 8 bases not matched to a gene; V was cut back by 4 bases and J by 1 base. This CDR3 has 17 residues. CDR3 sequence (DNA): TGTGCCAGCAGCCGCTGGGACAGGGGGTATGGGAACACTGAAGCTTTCTTT. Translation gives CASSRWDRGYGNTEAFF.

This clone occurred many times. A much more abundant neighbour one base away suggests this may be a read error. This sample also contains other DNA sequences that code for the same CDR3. The CDR3 DNA reads as TGTGCCAGCAGTCGGGGGACAGATACGCAGTATTTT. Amino acid sequence: CASSRGTDTQYF. The chain couples TRBV12-3 or TRBV12-4 to TRBJ2-3; TRBD2 might be the D (6 bases). CDR3 length: 12 residues. V lost 5 bases, J lost 3 bases, and 6 bases lay in between.

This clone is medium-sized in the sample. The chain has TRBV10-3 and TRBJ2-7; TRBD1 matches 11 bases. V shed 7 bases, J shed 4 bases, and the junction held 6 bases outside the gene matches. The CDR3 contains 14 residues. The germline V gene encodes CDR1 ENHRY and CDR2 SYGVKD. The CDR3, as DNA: TGTGCCATCACCCGGGACAGGGGGACGTACGAGCAGTACTTC. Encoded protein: CAITRDRGTYEQYF.

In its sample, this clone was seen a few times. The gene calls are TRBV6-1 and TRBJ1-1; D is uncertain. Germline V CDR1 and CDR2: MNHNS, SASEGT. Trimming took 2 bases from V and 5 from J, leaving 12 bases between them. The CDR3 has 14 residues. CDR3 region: CASSEYPVGTEAFF. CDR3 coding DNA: TGTGCCAGCAGTGAATATCCAGTGGGGACTGAAGCTTTCTTT.

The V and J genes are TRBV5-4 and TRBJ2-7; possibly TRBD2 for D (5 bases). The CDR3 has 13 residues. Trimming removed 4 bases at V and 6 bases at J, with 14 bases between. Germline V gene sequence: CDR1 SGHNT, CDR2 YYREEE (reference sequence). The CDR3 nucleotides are TGTGCCAGCAGCCATAGAGCGGCGGGCGAGCAGTACTTC. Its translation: CASSHRAAGEQYF.

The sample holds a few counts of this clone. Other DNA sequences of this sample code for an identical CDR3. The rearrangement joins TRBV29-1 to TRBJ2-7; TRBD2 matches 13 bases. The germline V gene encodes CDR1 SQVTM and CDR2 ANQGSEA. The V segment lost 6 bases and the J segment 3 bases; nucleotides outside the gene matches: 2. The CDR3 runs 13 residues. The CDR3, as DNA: TGCAGCGTCCGGACTAGCGGGAGCTACGAGCAGTACTTC. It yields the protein CSVRTSGSYEQYF.

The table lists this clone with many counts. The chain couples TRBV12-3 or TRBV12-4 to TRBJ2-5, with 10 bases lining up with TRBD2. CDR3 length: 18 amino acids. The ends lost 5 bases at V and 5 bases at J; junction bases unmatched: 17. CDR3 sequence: CASSPMKASGSLLETQYF. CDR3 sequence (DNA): TGTGCCAGCAGTCCCATGAAGGCTAGCGGGAGTTTATTGGAGACCCAGTACTTC.

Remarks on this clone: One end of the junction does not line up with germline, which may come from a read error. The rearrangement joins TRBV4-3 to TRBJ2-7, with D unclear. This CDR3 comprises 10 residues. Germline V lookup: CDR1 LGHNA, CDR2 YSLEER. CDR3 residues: CTSSPYEQYF. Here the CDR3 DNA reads TGCACCAGCAGTCCCTACGAGCAGTACTTC.

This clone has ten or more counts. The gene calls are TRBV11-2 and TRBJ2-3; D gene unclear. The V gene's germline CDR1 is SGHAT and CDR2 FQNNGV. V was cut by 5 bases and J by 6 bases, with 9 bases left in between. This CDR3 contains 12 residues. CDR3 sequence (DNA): TGTGCCAGCAGCACCAATCCGGATACGCAGTATTTT. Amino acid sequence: CASSTNPDTQYF.

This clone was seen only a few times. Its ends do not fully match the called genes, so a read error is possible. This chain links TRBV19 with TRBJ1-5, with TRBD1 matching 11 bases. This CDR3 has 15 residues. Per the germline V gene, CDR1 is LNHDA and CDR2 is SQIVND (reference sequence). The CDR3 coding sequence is TGTGCCAGTAGTACACAGGACAGGGGGCCTCAGCCCCAGAATTTT. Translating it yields CASSTQDRGPQPQNF.